These 30 T cell receptor beta chains originate from one sample sequenced in a study of shared clonotypes between healthy human individuals. CD45RO-negative cells were positively selected for CCR7, leaving out terminally differentiated effector memory CD45RA+ cells. Libraries were prepared by immunoSEQ multiplex PCR; TCRdb keeps only in-frame clonotypes and omits some of them. The sample lists some 2.1 million clones; approximately 92% were seen once. Sequencing used naive CD8+ T cells from PBMCs. The receptors originated from a young man in good health. Some clones in this sample may be carry-over from other donors' samples.

The chain combines TRBV27 with TRBJ2-2; TRBD1 aligns across 9 bases. This CDR3 region has 17 residues. Germline CDR1 is MNHEY and CDR2 is SMNVEV (reference sequence). V trimming: 5 bases; J trimming: 5 bases; junction bases outside the gene matches: 12. The CDR3 coding sequence is TGTGCCAGCAGTATGTGGACAGGGGAAGGGATTACCGGGGAGCTGTTTTTT. It specifies CASSMWTGEGITGELFF.

The gene calls are TRBV7-9 and TRBJ1-1, with 7 positions matching TRBD1. V was pared by 0 bases and J by 10 bases, with 8 bases of the junction left unmatched. CDR1 SEHNR and CDR2 FQNEAQ come from the germline V gene (reference sequence). The CDR3 has 14 residues. CDR3 sequence: CASSLAWRGRGAFF. The DNA for the CDR3 is TGTGCCAGCAGCTTAGCGTGGAGGGGGCGAGGAGCTTTCTTT. The full variable domain, rest sourced from reference TRBV7-9 and TRBJ1-1, is DTGVSQNPRHKITKRGQNVTFRCDPISEHNRLYWYRQTLGQGPEFLTYFQNEAQLEKSRLLSDRFSAERPKGSFSTLEIQRTEQGDSAMYLCASSLAWRGRGAFFGQGTRLTVV.

V and J are TRBV6-1 and TRBJ2-4, with TRBD1 matching 7 bases. V was pared by 9 bases and J by 0 bases, with 8 bases of the junction left unmatched. There are 15 residues in the CDR3. The germline CDR1 and CDR2 sequences are MNHNS and SASEGT. This CDR3 is CASTGTVLAKNIQYF. As DNA, the CDR3 is TGTGCCAGTACCGGGACAGTACTAGCCAAAAACATTCAGTACTTC.

This clone was seen once. The chain carries TRBV28 and TRBJ2-7, with D unclear. Between the trimmed V and J ends, which lost 5 bases and 1 base, there was a span of 15 bases. Germline V lookup: CDR1 MDHEN, CDR2 SYDVKM. There are 15 residues in the CDR3. CDR3 region: CASSPLLSQSYEQYF. For the CDR3, the DNA is TGTGCCAGCAGTCCCCTTTTGTCCCAATCCTACGAGCAGTACTTC.

The V call is TRBV6-5, the J call TRBJ2-7; D is perhaps TRBD1 (6 bases). The CDR3 is 14 residues long. V gave up 6 bases and J gave up 2 bases, with 14 bases separating them. CDR1 is MNHEY, CDR2 SVGAGI, per germline. In DNA, the CDR3 is TGTGCCAGCAGCCCCGGGACACTCCCCTACGAGCAGTACTTC. Translating it yields CASSPGTLPYEQYF.

The chain links TRBV7-9 to TRBJ2-6, with D possibly being TRBD1 (6 bases). The CDR3 is 18 residues long. The germline CDR1 and CDR2 sequences are SEHNR and FQNEAQ (reference sequence). V lost 4 bases and J 4 bases, leaving 20 bases between the germline ends. The CDR3 coding sequence is TGTGCCAGCAGCTCCCCAGGGACATCGGAGAAAGGGGCCAACGTCCTGACTTTC. Translation gives CASSSPGTSEKGANVLTF.

The chain links TRBV2 to TRBJ1-5; 8 bases fit TRBD1. Germline lookup yields CDR1 SNHLY and CDR2 FYNNEI. The CDR3 runs to 15 residues. After removal of 5 bases from V and 4 bases from J, the junction contained 7 bases not matched to a gene. Written as DNA, the CDR3 is TGTGCCAGCAGTCATGGACAGGGCGGGAATCAGCCCCAGCATTTT. Translation: CASSHGQGGNQPQHF.

The chain couples TRBV28 to TRBJ2-7; 11 bases are shared with TRBD1. With 6 bases clipped from V and 3 bases from J, the junction kept 10 bases outside the gene matches. The CDR3 is made up of 16 amino acids. CDR1 and CDR2 from the germline V gene are MDHEN and SYDVKM. CDR3 nucleotide sequence: TGTGCCAGCAGCCTGGACAGGGGGCGACCGGACTACGAGCAGTACTTC. Its translation: CASSLDRGRPDYEQYF. The full variable domain, completed using reference TRBV28 and TRBJ2-7, is DVKVTQSSRYLVKRTGEKVFLECVQDMDHENMFWYRQDPGLGLRLIYFSYDVKMKEKGDIPEGYSVSREKKERFSLILESASTNQTSMYLCASSLDRGRPDYEQYFGPGTRLTVT.

The chain uses TRBV27 and TRBJ2-1; 7 nucleotides align to TRBD1. This CDR3 has 15 residues. Germline assignment: CDR1 MNHEY and CDR2 SMNVEV (reference sequence). Trimming took 1 base from V and 4 from J; bases not matched to a gene: 4. The DNA of the CDR3 is TGTGCCAGCAGTTTATACCCGGACAGGTACAATGAGCAGTTCTTC. Its protein is CASSLYPDRYNEQFF.

The chain joins TRBV7-8 to TRBJ1-1; D perhaps matches TRBD1 (5 bases). The CDR3 consists of 15 residues. V lost 5 bases and J 3 bases, leaving 16 bases between the germline ends. CDR1 and CDR2 from the germline V gene are SGHVS and FQNEAQ. The CDR3 DNA sequence: TGTGCCAGCAGCCAAATACGACAGCCTGACACTGAAGCTTTCTTT. Translated, it gives CASSQIRQPDTEAFF.

For this clone: The identical CDR3 is also encoded by other nucleotide sequences in the sample. This sequence joins TRBV28 and TRBJ2-7; D may match TRBD1 or TRBD2 (5 bases each). The germline gives CDR1 MDHEN, CDR2 SYDVKM. The V and J ends lost 3 bases and 0 bases respectively, with 9 bases between them. The CDR3 contains 14 residues. The CDR3 protein is CASSLWDGSYEQYF. The CDR3 DNA is TGTGCCAGCAGTTTGTGGGACGGCTCCTACGAGCAGTACTTC. The full variable domain, rest sourced from reference TRBV28 and TRBJ2-7, is DVKVTQSSRYLVKRTGEKVFLECVQDMDHENMFWYRQDPGLGLRLIYFSYDVKMKEKGDIPEGYSVSREKKERFSLILESASTNQTSMYLCASSLWDGSYEQYFGPGTRLTVT.

The J gene is TRBJ1-1, the V gene TRBV10-1, with D tentatively TRBD1 (5 bases). Trimming removed 3 bases at V and 10 bases at J, with 21 bases between. The CDR3 runs 15 residues. CDR1 is WNHNN, CDR2 SYGVQD, per germline (reference sequence). The CDR3, as DNA: TGCGCCAGCAGTGACTTTCGGACAAGTCTTTTTGGAGCTTTCTTT. This codes for CASSDFRTSLFGAFF.

The J gene is TRBJ2-3, the V gene TRBV7-6; TRBD2 might be the D (5 bases). V was trimmed by 5 bases and J by 3 bases, leaving 9 bases between them. CDR3 size: 13 residues. The germline gives CDR1 SGHVS, CDR2 FNYEAQ. The CDR3 protein is CASSPTGTDTQYF. In DNA, the CDR3 is TGTGCCAGCAGCCCCACGGGGACAGATACGCAGTATTTT.

This clone was seen just once. The J gene is TRBJ2-7, the V gene TRBV28; D gene ambiguous. This CDR3 spans 13 amino acids. Germline CDR1 is MDHEN and CDR2 is SYDVKM. Trimming removed 3 bases at V and 4 bases at J, with 10 bases between. CDR3 DNA sequence: TGTGCCAGCAGTTTGGCGGCCGGTTACGAGCAGTACTTC. Amino acid sequence: CASSLAAGYEQYF.

This rearrangement joins TRBV7-8 to TRBJ2-7; D tentatively reads TRBD1 or TRBD2 (5 bases each). The CDR3 contains 15 residues. The germline V gene encodes CDR1 SGHVS and CDR2 FQNEAQ. V lost 4 bases, J lost 6 bases, and 19 bases lay in between. CDR3 sequence (DNA): TGTGCCAGCAGCTCCTATAGACTCGGGGCCCTCGAGCAGTACTTC. This encodes CASSSYRLGALEQYF. The variable domain in full, completed from reference TRBV7-8 and TRBJ2-7, reads GAGVSQSPRYKVAKRGQDVALRCDPISGHVSLFWYQQALGQGPEFLTYFQNEAQLDKSGLPSDRFFAERPEGSVSTLKIQRTQQEDSAVYLCASSSYRLGALEQYFGPGTRLTVT.

The V call is TRBV2, the J call TRBJ2-7; possibly TRBD2 for D (6 bases). The CDR3 length is 15 residues. Trimming took 4 bases from V and 4 from J, leaving 17 bases between them. CDR1 and CDR2 (germline): SNHLY, FYNNEI. The CDR3 protein is CASSGGVLLAYEQYF. The CDR3 nucleotides read TGTGCCAGCAGTGGGGGGGTCTTGTTGGCTTACGAGCAGTACTTC.

The rearrangement joins TRBV5-4 to TRBJ2-1; weak D call: TRBD1 (5 bases). Germline loops: CDR1 SGHNT, CDR2 YYREEE (reference sequence). CDR3 length equals 18 residues. V lost 2 bases and J lost 2, with 20 bases in between. This CDR3 is CASSLGADTGSPYNEQFF. DNA for the CDR3: TGTGCCAGCAGCTTAGGTGCGGACACGGGTTCCCCCTACAATGAGCAGTTCTTC.

The chain combines TRBV10-1 with TRBJ2-3; D is uncertain. Trimming stripped 3 bases from V and 1 base from J, with 5 bases between. Germline loops: CDR1 WNHNN, CDR2 SYGVQD (reference sequence). The CDR3 spans 13 residues. The CDR3 spells CASSDLRTDTQYF. The CDR3, as DNA: TGCGCCAGCAGTGACCTTCGCACAGATACGCAGTATTTT.

The chain has TRBV9 and TRBJ2-7; D remains ambiguous. Germline lookup yields CDR1 SGDLS and CDR2 YYNGEE. This CDR3 is 14 amino acids long. V lost 0 bases and J lost 3, with 10 bases in between. The CDR3 loop is CASSVGADNYEQYF. CDR3 DNA: TGTGCCAGCAGCGTAGGAGCAGATAACTACGAGCAGTACTTC. Full variable domain (missing parts from reference TRBV9 and TRBJ2-7): DSGVTQTPKHLITATGQRVTLRCSPRSGDLSVYWYQQSLDQGLQFLIQYYNGEERAKGNILERFSAQQFPDLHSELNLSSLELGDSALYFCASSVGADNYEQYFGPGTRLTVT.

This chain connects TRBV10-2 to TRBJ2-3; D might be TRBD2 (7 bases). The germline V gene has CDR1 WSHSY and CDR2 SAAADI. The length of the CDR3 is 14 residues. The CDR3 here is CALERGEGTDTQYF. The CDR3 nucleotides are TGCGCACTAGAGAGGGGGGAGGGTACAGATACGCAGTATTTT.

The chain has TRBV4-2 and TRBJ2-5; 7 nucleotides agree with TRBD2. Losses at the gene ends were 4 bases for V and 2 bases for J; bases not matched to a gene: 7. CDR1 and CDR2 from the germline V gene are LGHNA and YNFKEQ. The CDR3 has 15 residues. CDR3 in DNA: TGTGCCAGCAGCCGCCTCCCTAGCGGACAAGAGACCCAGTACTTC. This gives the protein CASSRLPSGQETQYF.

This clone was picked up one time. The rearrangement uses TRBV7-9 and TRBJ2-6; D call uncertain. Between the trimmed V and J ends, which lost 3 bases and 0 bases, there was a span of 9 bases. CDR3 size: 16 residues. Germline CDR1 reads SEHNR; CDR2 reads FQNEAQ (reference sequence). The DNA for the CDR3 is TGTGCCAGCAGCTTCGGACGGGCCTCTGGGGCCAACGTCCTGACTTTC. This translates into CASSFGRASGANVLTF.

The V and J genes are TRBV13 and TRBJ1-4; the match to TRBD1 covers 9 bases. Germline V CDR1 and CDR2: PRHDT, FYEKMQ (reference sequence). V lost 6 bases to trimming and J lost 4 bases; unmatched junction nucleotides: 6. This CDR3 is built from 15 residues. The CDR3 loop is CASRLRTGVNEKLFF. CDR3 in DNA: TGTGCCAGCAGACTAAGGACAGGGGTTAATGAAAAACTGTTTTTT.

This rearrangement joins TRBV10-2 to TRBJ2-7; TRBD2 agrees at 12 bases. The germline CDR1 and CDR2 sequences are WSHSY and SAAADI. V dropped 6 bases and J dropped 4; count of bases not matched to a gene: 7. The CDR3 covers 15 residues. CDR3: CASRSGLAGDYEQYF. The CDR3 DNA is TGCGCCAGCAGGTCGGGACTAGCGGGTGATTACGAGCAGTACTTC.

Points on this clone: The junction departs from germline at one end; a sequencing error may be responsible. The V gene is TRBV6-1, the J gene TRBJ2-5; 9 positions agree with TRBD2. From germline, CDR1 is MNHNS and CDR2 SASEGT. The CDR3 totals 17 residues. The DNA for the CDR3 is TGTGCCAGCAGTGAATTGGTAGCGGGAGAAGACCAGGAGACCCAGTACTTC. This translates into CASSELVAGEDQETQYF.

This clone showed up just once. The chain is built from TRBV15 and TRBJ2-7, with D possibly being TRBD2 (5 bases). The V and J ends lost 5 bases and 2 bases respectively, with 16 bases between them. The CDR3 sequence is 15 residues long. CDR1 LNHNV and CDR2 YYDKDF come from the germline V gene (reference sequence). The CDR3 region is CATSQVGEGTYEQYF. In DNA form, the CDR3 reads TGTGCCACCAGCCAAGTCGGAGAGGGAACCTACGAGCAGTACTTC.

This rearrangement joins TRBV7-8 to TRBJ2-1; 9 bases line up with TRBD2. Germline trimming cut 0 bases from V and 4 bases from J; bases unmatched to any gene: 4. Germline V gene lookup returns CDR1 SGHVS and CDR2 FQNEAQ. This CDR3 contains 16 residues. As DNA, the CDR3 is TGTGCCAGCAGCTTAGCCACGCTAGCGGGATACAATGAGCAGTTCTTC. Amino acids: CASSLATLAGYNEQFF.

Details on this clone: Other DNA sequences in the same sample also yield this CDR3. V usage is TRBV30 and J usage is TRBJ2-7; D possibly corresponds to TRBD2 (5 bases). The CDR3 is made up of 12 amino acids. V gave up 2 bases and J gave up 4 bases, with 9 bases separating them. Germline assignment: CDR1 GTSNPN and CDR2 SVGIG (reference sequence). CDR3 in DNA: TGTGCCTGGAGTTTGGGAGCTTACGAGCAGTACTTC. Translated: CAWSLGAYEQYF.

As regards this clone: In the same sample, other DNA sequences code for this CDR3. This chain connects TRBV6-5 to TRBJ2-7; D uncertain. V was clipped by 2 bases and J by 0 bases, with 8 bases between them. The CDR3 has 14 residues. Germline CDR1 and CDR2: MNHEY and SVGAGI. The CDR3 nucleotides read TGTGCCAGCAGTTACGGAGAGAGCTCCTACGAGCAGTACTTC. It codes for CASSYGESSYEQYF.

V gene TRBV29-1 combines with J gene TRBJ2-7; 9 nucleotides align to TRBD1. The CDR3 length is 14 residues. From germline, CDR1 is SQVTM and CDR2 ANQGSEA. Trimming took 6 bases from V and 2 from J; bases not matched to a gene: 8. DNA of the CDR3: TGCAGCGTCTACCCGGGACAGGGCCCCTACGAGCAGTACTTC. It encodes CSVYPGQGPYEQYF.